Below, one TCR beta chain is given with its context. Its antigen remains undetermined. Base qualities are not recorded, but no much larger clone differs from it by a single base. Clipping removes 6 bases from V and 5 bases from J, with 5 as the unmatched junction base count. Counted from cysteine to phenylalanine, this CDR3 has 13 amino acids. This entry keeps only the CDR3 DNA: 39 bases, framed from base 1. The germline V gene yields MDHEN for CDR1 and SYDVKM for CDR2. Collaborating institutions collected whole blood in K2EDTA tubes following their own protocols. Collaborator samples were shipped for TCRbeta analysis as frozen whole blood, isolated PBMCs, or DNA extracted from either sample type. The data belong to a study of blood T cell repertoires in COVID-19 (TCRdb year 2020). Background on the whole study: The collaborator samples originated in the United States, Italy and Spain and spanned the acute and convalescent phases of COVID-19. Where available, HLA class I and class II types were obtained from metadata supplied by the sample provider rather than from assay-based typing. A de-identified subject ID, COVID-19 status, age in years and sex were almost always included in the sample metadata. The repertoires were released in a freely available public database intended as a resource for research on the immune response to SARS-CoV-2. The dataset comprised deeply sampled blood TCRbeta repertoires from subjects exposed to, actively infected with, or recovered from COVID-19. The material from the prospective study consisted of cDNA or gDNA derived from T cells, B-cell-depleted T cells, or PBMCs. The samples were drawn from the first 160 participants of the ongoing ImmuneRACE study and from 1,254 subjects provided by 6 global collaborators.

Broader findings and caveats from the paper: Clinical and demographic metadata were provided uncurated, with the amount varying by source and participant.

TCRbeta CDR3 regions were amplified from genomic DNA by means of the immunoSEQ Assay, a bias-controlled multiplex PCR. Processing in the source paper ran as follows. Within the assay, amplification of reference gene primers was used to estimate how many nucleated cells each sample contained. Sequence reads were collapsed and filtered to measure the absolute abundance of every unique TCRbeta CDR3 rearrangement. Productive Simpson clonality was computed per sample as the square root of Simpson's diversity index over productive rearrangements. TCRdb limited this immuneACCESS table to in-frame rearrangements with V and J called. A share of clones is missing; checked studies link under half to unresolved V genes, and the rest is unexplained. V and J calls and clone size are given by that table; D and trimming were obtained from the DNA. The sample table holds some 120,000 clones, of which approximately 90% were seen once. The ten largest clones capture 1.5% of the sample.

The sample was peripheral blood. The rearrangement combines TRBV28 with TRBJ2-5; 8 bases in between match TRBD2. The sequence was obtained from a human donor in a cohort sampled during active COVID-19. The CDR3 region: CASSSGSEETQYF. The DNA sequence is as follows: TGTGCCAGCAGCAGCGGGAGTGAGGAGACCCAGTACTTC.